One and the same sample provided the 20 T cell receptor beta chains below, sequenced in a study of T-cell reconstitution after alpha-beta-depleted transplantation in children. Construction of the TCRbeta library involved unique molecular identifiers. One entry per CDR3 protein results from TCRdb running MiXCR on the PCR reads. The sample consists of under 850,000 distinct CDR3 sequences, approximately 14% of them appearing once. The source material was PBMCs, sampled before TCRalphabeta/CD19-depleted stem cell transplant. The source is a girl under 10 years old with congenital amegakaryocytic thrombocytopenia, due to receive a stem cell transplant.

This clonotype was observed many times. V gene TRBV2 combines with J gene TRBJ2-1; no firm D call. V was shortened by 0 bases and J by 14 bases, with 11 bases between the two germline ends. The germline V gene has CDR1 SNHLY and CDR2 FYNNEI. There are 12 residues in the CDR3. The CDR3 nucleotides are TGTGCCAGCAGTGAAGCGGGTACAGTGGAGTTCTTC. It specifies CASSEAGTVEFF.

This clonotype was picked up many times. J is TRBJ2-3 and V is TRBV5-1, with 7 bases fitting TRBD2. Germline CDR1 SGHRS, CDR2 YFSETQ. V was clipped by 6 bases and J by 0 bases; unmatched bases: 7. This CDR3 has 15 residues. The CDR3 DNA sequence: TGCGCCAGCAACGTGGGAGGGCCGAGCACAGATACGCAGTATTTT. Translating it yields CASNVGGPSTDTQYF.

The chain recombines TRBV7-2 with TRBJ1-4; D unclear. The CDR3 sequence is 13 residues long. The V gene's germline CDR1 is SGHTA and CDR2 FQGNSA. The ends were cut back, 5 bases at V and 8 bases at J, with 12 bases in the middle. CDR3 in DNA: TGTGCCAGCAGCGAGGCCCTTAGGGAAAAACTGTTTTTT. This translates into CASSEALREKLFF.

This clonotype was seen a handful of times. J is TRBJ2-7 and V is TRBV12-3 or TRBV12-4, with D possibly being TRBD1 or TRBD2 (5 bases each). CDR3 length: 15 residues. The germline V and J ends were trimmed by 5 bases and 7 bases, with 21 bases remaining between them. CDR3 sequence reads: CASSGTATEEDEQYF. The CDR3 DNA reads TGTGCCAGCAGTGGTACCGCGACAGAGGAGGATGAGCAGTACTTC.

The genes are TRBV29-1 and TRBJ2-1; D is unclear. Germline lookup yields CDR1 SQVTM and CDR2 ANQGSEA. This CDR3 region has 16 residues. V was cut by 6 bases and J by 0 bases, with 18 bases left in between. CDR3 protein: CSVLGERFHSYNEQFF. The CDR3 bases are TGCAGCGTCCTGGGTGAAAGATTTCACTCCTACAATGAGCAGTTCTTC.

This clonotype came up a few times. In DNA form, the CDR3 reads TGTGCCAGCACCGGAGACTACCGAGTGGAGACCCAGTACTTC. Its translation: CASTGDYRVETQYF. The chain joins TRBV12-3 or TRBV12-4 to TRBJ2-5, with D possibly TRBD2 on 5 matching bases. The CDR3 loop spans 14 amino acids. V lost 7 bases and J 5 bases, leaving 17 bases between the germline ends.

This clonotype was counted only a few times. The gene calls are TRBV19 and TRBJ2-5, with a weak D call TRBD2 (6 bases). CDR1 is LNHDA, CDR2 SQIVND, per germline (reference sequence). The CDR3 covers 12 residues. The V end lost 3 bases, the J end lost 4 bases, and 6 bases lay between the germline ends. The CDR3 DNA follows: TGTGCCAGTAGTATGGGGGGAGAGACCCAGTACTTC. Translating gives CASSMGGETQYF.

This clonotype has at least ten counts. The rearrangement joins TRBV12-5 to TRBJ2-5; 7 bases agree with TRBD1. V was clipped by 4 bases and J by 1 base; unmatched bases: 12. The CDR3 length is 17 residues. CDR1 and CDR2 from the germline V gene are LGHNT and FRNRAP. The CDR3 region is CASGSYWNDRVQETQYF. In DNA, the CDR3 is TGTGCTAGTGGTTCGTACTGGAATGACAGGGTCCAAGAGACCCAGTACTTC.

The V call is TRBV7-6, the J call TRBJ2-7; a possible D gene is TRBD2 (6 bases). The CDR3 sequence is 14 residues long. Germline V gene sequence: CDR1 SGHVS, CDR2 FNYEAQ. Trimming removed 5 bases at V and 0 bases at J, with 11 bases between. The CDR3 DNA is TGTGCCAGCAGCCGGGGGTCCAGCTCCTACGAGCAGTACTTC. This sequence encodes CASSRGSSSYEQYF.

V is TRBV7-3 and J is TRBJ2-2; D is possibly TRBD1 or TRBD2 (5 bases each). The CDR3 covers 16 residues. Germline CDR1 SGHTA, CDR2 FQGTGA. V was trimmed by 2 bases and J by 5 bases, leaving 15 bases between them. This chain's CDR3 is CASSLGDPSGTGELFF. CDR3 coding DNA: TGTGCCAGCAGCTTAGGGGACCCTTCGGGGACCGGGGAGCTGTTTTTT.

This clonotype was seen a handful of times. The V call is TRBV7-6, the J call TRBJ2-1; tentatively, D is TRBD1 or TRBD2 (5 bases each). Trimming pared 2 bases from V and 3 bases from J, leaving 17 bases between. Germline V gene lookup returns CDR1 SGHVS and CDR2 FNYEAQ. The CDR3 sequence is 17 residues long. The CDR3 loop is CASSLKTPGGGYNEQFF. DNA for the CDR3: TGTGCCAGCAGCTTAAAAACCCCAGGTGGGGGCTACAATGAGCAGTTCTTC.

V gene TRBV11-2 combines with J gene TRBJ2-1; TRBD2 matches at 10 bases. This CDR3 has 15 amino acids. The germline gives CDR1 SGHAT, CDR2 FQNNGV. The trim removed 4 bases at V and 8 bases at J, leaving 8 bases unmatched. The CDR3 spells CASSSPLTSGDEQFF. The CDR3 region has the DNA TGTGCCAGCAGCTCCCCCCTCACTAGCGGGGATGAGCAGTTCTTC.

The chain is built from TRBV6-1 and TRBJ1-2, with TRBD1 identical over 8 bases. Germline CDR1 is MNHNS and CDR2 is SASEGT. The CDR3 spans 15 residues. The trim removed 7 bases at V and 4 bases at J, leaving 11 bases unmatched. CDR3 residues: CASTLVDRGSYGYTF. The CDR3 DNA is TGTGCCAGCACCCTCGTAGACAGGGGAAGCTATGGCTACACCTTC.

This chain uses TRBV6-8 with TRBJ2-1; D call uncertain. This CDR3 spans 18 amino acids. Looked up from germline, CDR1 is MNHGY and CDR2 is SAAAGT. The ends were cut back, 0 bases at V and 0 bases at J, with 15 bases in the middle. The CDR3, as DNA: TGTGCCAGCAGTTACTCGATTACGAAAAGAATCTCCTACAATGAGCAGTTCTTC. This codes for CASSYSITKRISYNEQFF.

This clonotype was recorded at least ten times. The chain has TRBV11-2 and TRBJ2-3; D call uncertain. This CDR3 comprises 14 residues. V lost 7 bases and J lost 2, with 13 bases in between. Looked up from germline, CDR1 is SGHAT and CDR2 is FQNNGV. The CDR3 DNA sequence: TGTGCCAGCACCCTAATTCCGGACACAGATACGCAGTATTTT. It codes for CASTLIPDTDTQYF.

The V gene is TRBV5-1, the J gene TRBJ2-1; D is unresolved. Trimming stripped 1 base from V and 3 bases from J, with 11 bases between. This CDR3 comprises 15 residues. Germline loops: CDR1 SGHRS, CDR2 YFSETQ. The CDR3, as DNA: TGCGCCAGCAGCTTGCAGGAGTGTCTCTACAATGAGCAGTTCTTC. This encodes CASSLQECLYNEQFF.

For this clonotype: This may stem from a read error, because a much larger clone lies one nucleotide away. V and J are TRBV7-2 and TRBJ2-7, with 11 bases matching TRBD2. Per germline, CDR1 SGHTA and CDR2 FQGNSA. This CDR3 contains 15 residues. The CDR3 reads CAISFTSGGSYEQYF. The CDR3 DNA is TGTGCCATCAGCTTCACTAGCGGGGGCTCCTACGAGCAGTACTTC.

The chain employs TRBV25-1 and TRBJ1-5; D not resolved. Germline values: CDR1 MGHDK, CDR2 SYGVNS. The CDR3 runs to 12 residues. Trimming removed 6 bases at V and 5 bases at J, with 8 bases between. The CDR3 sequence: CASSVIDQPQHF. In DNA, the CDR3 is TGTGCCAGCAGCGTGATTGATCAGCCCCAGCATTTT.

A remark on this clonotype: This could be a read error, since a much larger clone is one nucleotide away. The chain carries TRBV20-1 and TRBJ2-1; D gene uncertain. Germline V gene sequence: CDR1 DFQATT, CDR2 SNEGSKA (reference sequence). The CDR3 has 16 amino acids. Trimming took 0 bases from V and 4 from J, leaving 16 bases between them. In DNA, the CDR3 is TGCAGTGCTAGAGATGGGATGCATCCGAGGTACAATGAGCAGTTCTTC. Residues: CSARDGMHPRYNEQFF.

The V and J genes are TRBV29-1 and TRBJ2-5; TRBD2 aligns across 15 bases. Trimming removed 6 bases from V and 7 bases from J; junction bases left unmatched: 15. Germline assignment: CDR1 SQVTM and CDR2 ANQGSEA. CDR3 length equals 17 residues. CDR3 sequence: CSVEPGLAGGWGGTQYF. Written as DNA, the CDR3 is TGCAGCGTCGAACCGGGACTAGCGGGAGGATGGGGGGGGACCCAGTACTTC.